This T cell receptor (beta chain) was observed in a study of response to subunit inactivated influenza vaccine. Broader study findings: Researchers suggested that each seasonal influenza vaccination recruits few new T cells.

Via MiXCR, TCRdb re-called the RT-PCR reads, giving one row per CDR3 protein. This sample yields around 760,000 distinct CDR3 sequences, of which approximately 15% are seen a single time; less than 7% belongs to the top ten. About this clonotype itself: What it binds is unknown. Its ends do not fully match the called genes, so a read error is possible.

The CDR3 has 15 residues. Germline values: CDR1 LGHNA, CDR2 YNFKEQ. This sequence was found in a man aged 45-60 years who received an inactivated influenza vaccine. Sequences were derived from PBMCs from blood, sampled 14 days before vaccination. The chain is built from TRBV4-2 and TRBJ2-5; 7 bases agree with TRBD2. For the CDR3, the DNA is TGTGCCATCAGCCAAGATCAGGCTAGCGGAGAGACCCAGTACTTC. Encoded protein: CAISQDQASGETQYF.